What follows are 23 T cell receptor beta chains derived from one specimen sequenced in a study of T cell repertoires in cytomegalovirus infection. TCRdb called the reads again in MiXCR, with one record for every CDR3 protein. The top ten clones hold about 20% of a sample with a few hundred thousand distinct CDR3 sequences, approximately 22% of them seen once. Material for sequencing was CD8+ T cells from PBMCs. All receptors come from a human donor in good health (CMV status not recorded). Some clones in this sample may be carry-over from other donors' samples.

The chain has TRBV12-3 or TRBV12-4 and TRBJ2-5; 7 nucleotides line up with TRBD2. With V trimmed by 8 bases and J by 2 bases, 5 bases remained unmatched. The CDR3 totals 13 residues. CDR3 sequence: CASGPGGQETQYF. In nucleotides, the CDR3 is TGTGCCAGCGGTCCGGGAGGACAAGAGACCCAGTACTTC.

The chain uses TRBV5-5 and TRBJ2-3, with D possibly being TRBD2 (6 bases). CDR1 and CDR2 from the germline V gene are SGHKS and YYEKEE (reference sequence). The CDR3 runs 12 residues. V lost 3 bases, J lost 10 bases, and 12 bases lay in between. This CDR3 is CASSSGLPPQYF. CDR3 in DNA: TGTGCCAGCAGCTCTGGACTACCCCCGCAGTATTTT.

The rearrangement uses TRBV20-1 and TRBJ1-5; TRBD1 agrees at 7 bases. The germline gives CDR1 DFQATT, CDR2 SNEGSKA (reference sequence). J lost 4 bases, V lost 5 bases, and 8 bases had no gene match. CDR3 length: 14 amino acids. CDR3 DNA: TGCAGTGCTTCTCCCCGGGACAGAAATCAGCCCCAGCATTTT. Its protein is CSASPRDRNQPQHF.

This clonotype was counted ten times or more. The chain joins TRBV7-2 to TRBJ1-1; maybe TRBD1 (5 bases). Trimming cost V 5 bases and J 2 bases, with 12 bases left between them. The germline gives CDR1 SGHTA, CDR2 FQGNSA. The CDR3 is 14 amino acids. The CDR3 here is CASSAGTANTEAFF. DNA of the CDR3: TGTGCCAGCAGCGCCGGGACCGCTAACACTGAAGCTTTCTTT.

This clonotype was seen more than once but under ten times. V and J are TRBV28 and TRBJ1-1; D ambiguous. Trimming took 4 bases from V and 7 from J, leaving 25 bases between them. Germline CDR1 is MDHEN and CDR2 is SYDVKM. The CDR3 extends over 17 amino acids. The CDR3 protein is CASSSLPGREPHDEAFF. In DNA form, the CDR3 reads TGTGCCAGCAGTTCCCTCCCCGGGAGGGAACCTCATGATGAAGCTTTCTTT. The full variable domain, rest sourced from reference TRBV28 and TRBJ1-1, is DVKVTQSSRYLVKRTGEKVFLECVQDMDHENMFWYRQDPGLGLRLIYFSYDVKMKEKGDIPEGYSVSREKKERFSLILESASTNQTSMYLCASSSLPGREPHDEAFFGQGTRLTVV.

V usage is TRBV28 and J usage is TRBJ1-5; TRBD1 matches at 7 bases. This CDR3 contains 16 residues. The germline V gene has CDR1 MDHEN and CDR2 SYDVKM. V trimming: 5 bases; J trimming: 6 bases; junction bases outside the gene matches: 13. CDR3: CASSDGQAVPGQPQHF. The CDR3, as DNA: TGTGCCAGCAGTGATGGACAGGCTGTCCCCGGTCAGCCCCAGCATTTT. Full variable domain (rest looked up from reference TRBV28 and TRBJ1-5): DVKVTQSSRYLVKRTGEKVFLECVQDMDHENMFWYRQDPGLGLRLIYFSYDVKMKEKGDIPEGYSVSREKKERFSLILESASTNQTSMYLCASSDGQAVPGQPQHFGDGTRLSIL.

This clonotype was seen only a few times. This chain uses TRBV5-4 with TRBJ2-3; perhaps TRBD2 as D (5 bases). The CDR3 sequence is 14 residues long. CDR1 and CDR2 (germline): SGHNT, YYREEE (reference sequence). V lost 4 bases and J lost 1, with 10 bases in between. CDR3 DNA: TGTGCCAGCAGCCCGTGGACTGGCACAGATACGCAGTATTTT. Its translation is CASSPWTGTDTQYF.

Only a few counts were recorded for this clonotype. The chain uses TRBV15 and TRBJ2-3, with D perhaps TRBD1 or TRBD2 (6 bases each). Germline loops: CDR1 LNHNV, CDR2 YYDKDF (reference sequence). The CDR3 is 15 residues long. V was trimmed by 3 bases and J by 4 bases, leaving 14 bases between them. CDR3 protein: CATSSHQGRPDTQYF. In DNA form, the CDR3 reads TGTGCCACCAGCAGTCATCAGGGGAGGCCAGATACGCAGTATTTT.

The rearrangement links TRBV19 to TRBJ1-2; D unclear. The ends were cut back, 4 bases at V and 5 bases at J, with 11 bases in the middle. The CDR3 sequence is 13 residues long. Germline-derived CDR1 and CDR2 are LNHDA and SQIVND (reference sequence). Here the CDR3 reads CASSKTAVYGYTF. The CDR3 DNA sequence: TGTGCCAGTAGTAAAACTGCCGTATATGGCTACACCTTC.

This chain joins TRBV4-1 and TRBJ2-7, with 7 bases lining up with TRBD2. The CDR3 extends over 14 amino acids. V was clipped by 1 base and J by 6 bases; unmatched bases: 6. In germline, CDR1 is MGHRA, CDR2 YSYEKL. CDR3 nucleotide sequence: TGCGCCAGCAGCCAAGTAAGCGGGAATCTCGAGCAGTACTTC. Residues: CASSQVSGNLEQYF.

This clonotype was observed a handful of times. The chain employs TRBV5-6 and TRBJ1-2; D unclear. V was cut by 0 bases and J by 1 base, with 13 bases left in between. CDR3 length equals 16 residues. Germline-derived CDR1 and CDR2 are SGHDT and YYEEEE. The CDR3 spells CASSLVPEEINYGYTF. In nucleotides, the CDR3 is TGTGCCAGCAGCTTGGTGCCGGAGGAGATTAACTATGGCTACACCTTC. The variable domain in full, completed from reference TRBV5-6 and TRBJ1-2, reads DAGVTQSPTHLIKTRGQQVTLRCSPKSGHDTVSWYQQALGQGPQFIFQYYEEEERQRGNFPDRFSGHQFPNYSSELNVNALLLGDSALYLCASSLVPEEINYGYTFGSGTRLTVV.

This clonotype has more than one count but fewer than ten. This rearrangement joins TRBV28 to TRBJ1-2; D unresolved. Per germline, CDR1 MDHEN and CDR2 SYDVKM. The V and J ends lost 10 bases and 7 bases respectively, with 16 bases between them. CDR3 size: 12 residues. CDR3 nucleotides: TGTGCCATCCTTGAATTGGTGGGTGGCTACACCTTC. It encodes CAILELVGGYTF.

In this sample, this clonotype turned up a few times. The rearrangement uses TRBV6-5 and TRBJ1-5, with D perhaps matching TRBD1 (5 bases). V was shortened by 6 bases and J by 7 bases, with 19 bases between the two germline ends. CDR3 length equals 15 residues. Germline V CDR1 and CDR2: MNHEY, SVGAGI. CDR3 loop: CASSRDGGGWQPQHF. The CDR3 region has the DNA TGTGCCAGCAGCCGGGACGGGGGGGGATGGCAGCCCCAGCATTTT.

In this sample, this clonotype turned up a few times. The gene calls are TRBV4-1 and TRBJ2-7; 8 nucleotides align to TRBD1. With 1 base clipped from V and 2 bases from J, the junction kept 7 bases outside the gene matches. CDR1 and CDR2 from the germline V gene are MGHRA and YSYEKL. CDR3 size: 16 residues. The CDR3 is CASSQGGDRPTYEQYF. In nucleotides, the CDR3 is TGCGCCAGCAGCCAAGGGGGGGACAGGCCCACCTACGAGCAGTACTTC.

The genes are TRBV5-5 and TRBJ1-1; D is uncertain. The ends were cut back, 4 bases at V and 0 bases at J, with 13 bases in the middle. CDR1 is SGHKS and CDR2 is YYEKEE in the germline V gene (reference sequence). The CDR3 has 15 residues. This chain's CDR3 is CASSKVVQLNTEAFF. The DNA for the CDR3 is TGTGCCAGCAGCAAGGTGGTACAGTTGAACACTGAAGCTTTCTTT. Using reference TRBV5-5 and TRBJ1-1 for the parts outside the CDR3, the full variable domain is DAGVTQSPTHLIKTRGQQVTLRCSPISGHKSVSWYQQVLGQGPQFIFQYYEKEERGRGNFPDRFSARQFPNYSSELNVNALLLGDSALYLCASSKVVQLNTEAFFGQGTRLTVV.

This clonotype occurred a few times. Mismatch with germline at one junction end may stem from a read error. CDR3 in DNA: TGTGCCAGCAGCTCAGGTCCAGCCGAAACTAACTTT. Encoded protein: CASSSGPAETNF. J is TRBJ1-6 and V is TRBV7-9, with D unclear. From germline, CDR1 is SEHNR and CDR2 FQNEAQ (reference sequence). CDR3 length: 12 amino acids.

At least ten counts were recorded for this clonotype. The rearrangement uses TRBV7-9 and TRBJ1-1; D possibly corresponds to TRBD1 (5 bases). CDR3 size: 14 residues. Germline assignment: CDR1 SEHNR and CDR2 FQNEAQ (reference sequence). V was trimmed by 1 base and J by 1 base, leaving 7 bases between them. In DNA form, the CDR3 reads TGTGCCAGCAGCTTAGGGACACAGAACACTGAAGCTTTCTTT. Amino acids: CASSLGTQNTEAFF.

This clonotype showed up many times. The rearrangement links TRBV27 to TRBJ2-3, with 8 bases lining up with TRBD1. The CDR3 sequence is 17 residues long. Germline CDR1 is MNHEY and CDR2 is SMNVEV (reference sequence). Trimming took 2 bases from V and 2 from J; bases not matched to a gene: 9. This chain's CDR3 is CASSLQTGQEFTDTQYF. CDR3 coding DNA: TGTGCCAGCAGTTTACAAACGGGACAGGAGTTCACAGATACGCAGTATTTT.

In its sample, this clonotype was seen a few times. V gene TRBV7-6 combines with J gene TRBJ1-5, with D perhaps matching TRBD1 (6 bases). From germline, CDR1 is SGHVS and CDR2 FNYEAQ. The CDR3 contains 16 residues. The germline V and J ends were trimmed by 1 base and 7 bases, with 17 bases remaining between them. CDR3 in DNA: TGTGCCAGCAGCTTAGGAGGAGGGGGGCCCGGACAGCCCCAGCATTTT. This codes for CASSLGGGGPGQPQHF.

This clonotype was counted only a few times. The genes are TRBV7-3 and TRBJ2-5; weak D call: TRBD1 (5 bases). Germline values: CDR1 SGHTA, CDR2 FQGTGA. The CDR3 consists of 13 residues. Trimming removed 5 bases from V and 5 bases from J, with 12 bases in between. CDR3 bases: TGTGCCAGCAGCCCATGGGCAGGGGAGACCCAGTACTTC. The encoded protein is CASSPWAGETQYF. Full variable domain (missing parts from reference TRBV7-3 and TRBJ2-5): GAGVSQTPSNKVTEKGKYVELRCDPISGHTALYWYRQSLGQGPEFLIYFQGTGAADDSGLPNDRFFAVRPEGSVSTLKIQRTERGDSAVYLCASSPWAGETQYFGPGTRLLVL.

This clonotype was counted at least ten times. CDR3 nucleotides: TGTGCCAGCAGCTTAGCGATAGCGGGGGGAGTGGAGACCCAGTACTTC. Its translation is CASSLAIAGGVETQYF. The chain joins TRBV7-2 to TRBJ2-5; TRBD2 aligns across 10 bases. The CDR3 consists of 16 residues. Germline CDR1 reads SGHTA; CDR2 reads FQGNSA. Losses at the gene ends were 0 bases for V and 5 bases for J; bases not matched to a gene: 6.

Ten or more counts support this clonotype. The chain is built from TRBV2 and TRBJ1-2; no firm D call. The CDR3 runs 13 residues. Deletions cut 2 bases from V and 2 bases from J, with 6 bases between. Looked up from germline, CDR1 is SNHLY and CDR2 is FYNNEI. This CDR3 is CASSEPGNYGYTF. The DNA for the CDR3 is TGTGCCAGCAGTGAACCGGGAAACTATGGCTACACCTTC.

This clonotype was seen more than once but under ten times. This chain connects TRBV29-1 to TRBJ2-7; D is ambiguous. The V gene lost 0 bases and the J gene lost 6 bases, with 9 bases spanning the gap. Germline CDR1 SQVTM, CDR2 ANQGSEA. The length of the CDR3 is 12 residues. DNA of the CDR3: TGCAGCGTTGAAGATTCCCGCGCCGAGCAGTACTTC. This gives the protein CSVEDSRAEQYF.